The 16 T cell receptor beta chains below were found in one sample sequenced in a study of T-cell memory formation after mild COVID-19. TCRdb used MiXCR to reprocess the 5' RACE reads, holding one entry per CDR3 protein. In the table there are hundreds of thousands of distinct CDR3 sequences, about 23% of which are singletons. Sequenced input: PBMCs or a T cell subset sorted from them (not recorded which). The receptors come from an adult woman who had mild COVID-19 (a few samples of this study predate the infection). Cell type and time point are not known.

The chain couples TRBV7-9 to TRBJ1-2, with 12 bases that match TRBD1. CDR3 length: 16 amino acids. J gave up 5 bases and V 3 bases, and 7 bases lay outside the gene matches. Germline CDR1 reads SEHNR; CDR2 reads FQNEAQ (reference sequence). CDR3 bases: TGTGCCAGCAGCTTGGGACAGGGGGCCGCGAGGTATGGCTACACCTTC. Amino acids: CASSLGQGAARYGYTF.

The CDR3 coding sequence is TGCGCCAGCAGCTTCGGACCCCTCTACACCTTC. Amino acids: CASSFGPLYTF. The chain is built from TRBV5-1 and TRBJ1-2; the D is unclear. V was clipped by 2 bases and J by 10 bases, with 9 bases between them. CDR1 SGHRS and CDR2 YFSETQ come from the germline V gene. The CDR3 consists of 11 residues.

J is TRBJ1-4 and V is TRBV30; perhaps TRBD1 as D (6 bases). From germline, CDR1 is GTSNPN and CDR2 SVGIG (reference sequence). V lost 3 bases and J lost 5, with 16 bases in between. The CDR3 is 15 amino acids. CDR3 residues: CAWRSGQSENEKLFF. CDR3 DNA: TGTGCCTGGAGGAGTGGACAGTCGGAGAATGAAAAACTGTTTTTT.

The sample holds many counts of this clonotype. The chain has TRBV7-2 and TRBJ2-7; D perhaps matches TRBD2 (6 bases). Per germline, CDR1 SGHTA and CDR2 FQGNSA. V lost 4 bases, J lost 2 bases, and 18 bases lay in between. CDR3 size: 16 residues. Here the CDR3 reads CASSSAIMRGAYEQYF. The CDR3 coding sequence is TGTGCCAGCAGCTCAGCGATCATGCGCGGGGCCTACGAGCAGTACTTC.

This clonotype was seen many times. The chain couples TRBV12-3 or TRBV12-4 to TRBJ2-7; 8 nucleotides match TRBD2. The CDR3 covers 15 residues. J lost 0 bases, V lost 6 bases, and 7 bases had no gene match. The CDR3 sequence is CASSLAGGSSYEQYF. The CDR3 DNA reads TGTGCCAGCAGCCTCGCGGGGGGTAGCTCCTACGAGCAGTACTTC.

This clonotype was detected once. This chain connects TRBV6-2 or TRBV6-3 to TRBJ2-1; D call uncertain. The V gene lost 5 bases and the J gene lost 0 bases, with 11 bases spanning the gap. The CDR3 consists of 15 residues. Germline lookup yields CDR1 MNHEY and CDR2 SVGEGT. CDR3 nucleotides: TGTGCCAGCAGTGTAGCTGATAGCTCCTACAATGAGCAGTTCTTC. It is translated as CASSVADSSYNEQFF.

The chain has TRBV4-3 and TRBJ2-7; D is undetermined. Germline CDR1 is LGHNA and CDR2 is YSLEER. The CDR3 totals 14 residues. V was pared by 0 bases and J by 5 bases, with 11 bases between. CDR3 nucleotide sequence: TGCGCCAGCAGCCAAGAATTCGACCTAGACGAGCAGTACTTC. It encodes CASSQEFDLDEQYF.

This clonotype was found many times. This chain links TRBV5-1 with TRBJ2-2, with D perhaps matching TRBD1 (5 bases). The germline V gene encodes CDR1 SGHRS and CDR2 YFSETQ. The CDR3 is made up of 13 amino acids. V was clipped by 2 bases and J by 6 bases, with 8 bases between them. The CDR3 bases are TGCGCCAGCAGCTTTGGACAACCCGGGGAGCTGTTTTTT. Its translation is CASSFGQPGELFF.

The V and J genes are TRBV5-6 and TRBJ1-1; maybe TRBD1 (6 bases). The germline V and J ends were trimmed by 2 bases and 3 bases, with 14 bases remaining between them. The CDR3 is made up of 15 amino acids. Germline values: CDR1 SGHDT, CDR2 YYEEEE. DNA of the CDR3: TGTGCCAGCAGCTTTAGGGGGGGCGGGTACACTGAAGCTTTCTTT. This gives the protein CASSFRGGGYTEAFF.

This clonotype was seen only a few times. The chain is built from TRBV7-9 and TRBJ2-2, with no clear D. This CDR3 is 17 amino acids long. In germline, CDR1 is SEHNR, CDR2 FQNEAQ (reference sequence). V gave up 5 bases and J gave up 0 bases, with 16 bases separating them. The CDR3 sequence is CASSPPKYGSNTGELFF. For the CDR3, the DNA is TGTGCCAGCAGCCCCCCCAAGTACGGATCGAACACCGGGGAGCTGTTTTTT.

This clonotype is deemed medium-sized. The chain has TRBV7-6 and TRBJ2-1; unclear D gene. Germline V gives CDR1 SGHVS, CDR2 FNYEAQ. CDR3 length: 12 residues. V lost 2 bases and J 5 bases, leaving 4 bases between the germline ends. CDR3 sequence reads: CASSLTDNEQFF. CDR3 nucleotides: TGTGCCAGCAGCTTAACCGACAATGAGCAGTTCTTC.

This clonotype was picked up a small number of times. The rearrangement joins TRBV7-9 to TRBJ2-5; 7 bases agree with TRBD2. The germline V gene has CDR1 SEHNR and CDR2 FQNEAQ (reference sequence). The ends lost 3 bases at V and 1 base at J; junction bases unmatched: 5. The CDR3 extends over 15 amino acids. CDR3 region: CASSLGTISQETQYF. CDR3 sequence (DNA): TGTGCCAGCAGCTTGGGGACTATAAGCCAAGAGACCCAGTACTTC. Drawing the rest from reference TRBV7-9 and TRBJ2-5, the complete variable domain is DTGVSQNPRHKITKRGQNVTFRCDPISEHNRLYWYRQTLGQGPEFLTYFQNEAQLEKSRLLSDRFSAERPKGSFSTLEIQRTEQGDSAMYLCASSLGTISQETQYFGPGTRLLVL.

The chain links TRBV12-3 or TRBV12-4 to TRBJ1-2; D is uncertain. V was trimmed by 3 bases and J by 0 bases, leaving 14 bases between them. This CDR3 spans 16 amino acids. As DNA, the CDR3 is TGTGCCAGCAGTTTCCTCTCGGCAGGTGCTAACTATGGCTACACCTTC. Translated: CASSFLSAGANYGYTF.

This clonotype was counted at least ten times. The chain couples TRBV5-1 to TRBJ2-2, with D hard to call. The length of the CDR3 is 11 residues. V shed 5 bases and J shed 3 bases, with 2 bases lying between them. CDR1 SGHRS and CDR2 YFSETQ come from the germline V gene. CDR3 bases: TGCGCCAGCAGTGACACCGGGGAGCTGTTTTTT. Translation gives CASSDTGELFF.

This chain connects TRBV5-4 to TRBJ1-1, with unresolved D. CDR1 is SGHNT, CDR2 YYREEE, per germline (reference sequence). CDR3 length: 14 amino acids. The V end was cut by 2 bases, the J end by 6 bases, with 14 bases between. CDR3 DNA sequence: TGTGCCAGCAGCTTTACGGCCCCGCCGTCTGAAGCTTTCTTT. This encodes CASSFTAPPSEAFF. Full variable domain (rest looked up from reference TRBV5-4 and TRBJ1-1): ETGVTQSPTHLIKTRGQQVTLRCSSQSGHNTVSWYQQALGQGPQFIFQYYREEENGRGNFPPRFSGLQFPNYSSELNVNALELDDSALYLCASSFTAPPSEAFFGQGTRLTVV.

The chain combines TRBV5-1 with TRBJ2-2, with D uncertain. The V end was cut by 2 bases, the J end by 0 bases, with 5 bases between. Germline V gene lookup returns CDR1 SGHRS and CDR2 YFSETQ. This CDR3 contains 14 residues. CDR3 protein: CASSFLANTGELFF. DNA for the CDR3: TGCGCCAGCAGCTTTTTAGCGAACACCGGGGAGCTGTTTTTT.